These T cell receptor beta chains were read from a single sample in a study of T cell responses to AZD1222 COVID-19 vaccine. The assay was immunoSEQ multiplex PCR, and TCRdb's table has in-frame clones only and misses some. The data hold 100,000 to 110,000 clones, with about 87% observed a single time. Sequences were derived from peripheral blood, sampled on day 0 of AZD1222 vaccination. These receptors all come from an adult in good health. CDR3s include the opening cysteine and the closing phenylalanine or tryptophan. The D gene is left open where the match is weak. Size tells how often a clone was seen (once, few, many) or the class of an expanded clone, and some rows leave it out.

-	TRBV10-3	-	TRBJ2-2	TGTGCCATCAGTGAGGGGGGATACACCGGGGAGCTGTTTTTT	CAISEGGYTGELFF
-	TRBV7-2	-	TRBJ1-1	TGTGCCAGCAGCTTAAATGTGATGACTGAAGCTTTCTTT	CASSLNVMTEAFF
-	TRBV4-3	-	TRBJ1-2	TGCGCCAGCAGCCAAGAGATCCTCGGTAGGGGCTACACCTTC	CASSQEILGRGYTF
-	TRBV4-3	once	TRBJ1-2	TGCGCCAGCAGCCAAGTGGTGGGGCCCCCGATAAGGCAGGCTAACTATGGCTACACCTTC	CASSQVVGPPIRQANYGYTF
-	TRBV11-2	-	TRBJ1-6	TGTGCCAGCAGCCCCCCACGGTCACCCCTCCACTTT	CASSPPRSPLHF
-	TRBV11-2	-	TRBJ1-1	TGTGCCAGCAGCGCCCATGATGGGGGTACAGCTTTCTTT	CASSAHDGGTAFF
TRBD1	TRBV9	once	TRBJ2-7	TGTGCCAGCAGCGCCCGGGGGACAGGGGGTGAGCAGTACTTC	CASSARGTGGEQYF
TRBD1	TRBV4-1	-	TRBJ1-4	TGCGCCAGCAGCGACAGGGGGCGCGGCGCAACTAATGAAAAACTGTTTTTT	CASSDRGRGATNEKLFF
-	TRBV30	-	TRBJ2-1	TGTGCCTGGAGCCCCGGGTTGAATGAGCAGTTCTTC	CAWSPGLNEQFF
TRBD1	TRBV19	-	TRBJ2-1	TGTGCCAGTACCCGAGAGGGACAGGGGGTTCGGGATGAGCAGTTCTTC	CASTREGQGVRDEQFF
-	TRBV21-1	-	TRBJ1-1	TGTGCCAGCAGCAGGGGGGCGGACACTGAAGCTTTCTTT	CASSRGADTEAFF
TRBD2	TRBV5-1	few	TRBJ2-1	TGCGCCAGCAGCTACGTAGCGGGGGCCGGCAATGAGCAGTTCTTC	CASSYVAGAGNEQFF
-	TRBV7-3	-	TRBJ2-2	TGTGCCAGCAGCTTGACAAGCGCGAACACCGGGGAGCTGTTTTTT	CASSLTSANTGELFF
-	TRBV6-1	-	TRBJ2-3	TGTGCCAGCAGTGAAGCAAACACTGGGGATACGCAGTATTTT	CASSEANTGDTQYF
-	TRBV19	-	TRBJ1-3	TGTGCCAGTAGTATAAGAAACACCATATATTTT	CASSIRNTIYF
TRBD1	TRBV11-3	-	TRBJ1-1	TGTGCCAGCAGCTCCCGGGACAGGGAGTATACTGAAGCTTTCTTT	CASSSRDREYTEAFF
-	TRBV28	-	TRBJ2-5	TGTGCCAGCACGGTAACAGGGCAGCTCCAAGAGACCCAGTACTTC	CASTVTGQLQETQYF
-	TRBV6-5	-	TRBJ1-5	TGTGCCAGCTCCTGGGACGGAAAAAATCAGCCCCAGCATTTT	CASSWDGKNQPQHF
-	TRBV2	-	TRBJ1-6	TGTGCCAGCAGTGAAGCAGGCCAGAATTCACCCCTCCACTTT	CASSEAGQNSPLHF
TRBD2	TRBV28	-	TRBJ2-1	TGTGCCAGCAGTTTCCAACTAGCGATGTACAATGAGCAGTTCTTC	CASSFQLAMYNEQFF
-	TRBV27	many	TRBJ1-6	TGTGCCAGCAGTACAATGACCGGACTGAACTATAATTCACCCCTCCACTTT	CASSTMTGLNYNSPLHF
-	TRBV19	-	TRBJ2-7	TGTGCCAGTAGTTCCCGCCGTGGGACGTACGAGCAGTACTTC	CASSSRRGTYEQYF
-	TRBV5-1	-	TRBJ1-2	TGCGCCAGCAGCTTGGGACGGACTAACTATGGCTACACCTTC	CASSLGRTNYGYTF
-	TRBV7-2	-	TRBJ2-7	TGTGCCAGCAGCTTTGTCACCCACGAGCAGTACTTC	CASSFVTHEQYF
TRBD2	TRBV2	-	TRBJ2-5	TGTGCCAGCAGTGAAGCCTCCCGACTAGCGGGAGTTGGAGAGACCCAGTACTTC	CASSEASRLAGVGETQYF
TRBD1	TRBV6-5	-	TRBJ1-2	TGTGCCAGCAGTCCCCGGACAGGGGAGTTAGGCTACACCTTC	CASSPRTGELGYTF
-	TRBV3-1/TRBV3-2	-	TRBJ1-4	TGTGCCAGCAGCCCCGCCAGGGGAAATGAAAAACTGTTTTTT	CASSPARGNEKLFF
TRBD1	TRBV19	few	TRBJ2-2	TGTGCCAGTAGTGGACGACAGGGGGCGACCGGGGAGCTGTTTTTT	CASSGRQGATGELFF
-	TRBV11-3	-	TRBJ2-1	TGTGCCAGCAGCTCCGCCACAGGGAGCTCCTACAATGAGCAGTTCTTC	CASSSATGSSYNEQFF
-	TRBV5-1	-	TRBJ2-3	TGCGCCAGCAGTTCCGGAGTCGTAGATACGCAGTATTTT	CASSSGVVDTQYF
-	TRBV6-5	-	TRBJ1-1	TGTGCCAGCAGTCCCTCGGGGGGAGGGACTGAAGCTTTCTTT	CASSPSGGGTEAFF
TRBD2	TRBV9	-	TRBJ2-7	TGTGCCAGCAGTGCCGGCGGGAGCTCCTACGAGCAGTACTTC	CASSAGGSSYEQYF
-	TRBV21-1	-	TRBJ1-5	TGTGCCAGCATCCCCGGAGCTCGGACGAATCAGCCCCAGCATTTT	CASIPGARTNQPQHF
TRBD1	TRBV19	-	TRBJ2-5	TGTGCCAGTAGCCTGGACAGGGGGGAGACCCAGTACTTC	CASSLDRGETQYF
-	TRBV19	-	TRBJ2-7	TGTGCCAGTAGTATGGGGCCTGACAGAACCTACGAGCAGTACTTC	CASSMGPDRTYEQYF
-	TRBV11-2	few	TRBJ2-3	TGTGCCAGCAGCAACGGACGCACAGATACGCAGTATTTT	CASSNGRTDTQYF
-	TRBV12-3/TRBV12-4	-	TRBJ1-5	TGTGCCAGCAGTTTAGGTGGTCCGCAGCCCCAGCATTTT	CASSLGGPQPQHF
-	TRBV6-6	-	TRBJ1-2	TGTGCCAGCAGTTACTCTAGCAGCCCCTATGGCTACACCTTC	CASSYSSSPYGYTF
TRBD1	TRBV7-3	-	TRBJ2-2	TGTGCCAGCGGACAGGATATCGGGGAGCTGTTTTTT	CASGQDIGELFF
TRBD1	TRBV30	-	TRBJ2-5	TGTGCCTGGAGCGTCAAAGGGGGCGCCGGGACCCAGTACTTC	CAWSVKGGAGTQYF
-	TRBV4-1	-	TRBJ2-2	TGCGCCAGCAGGGTTATGAACACCGGGGAGCTGTTTTTT	CASRVMNTGELFF
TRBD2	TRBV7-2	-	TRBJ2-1	TGTGCCAGCAGCTCAAAAGCGGGAGCCTACAATGAGCAGTTCTTC	CASSSKAGAYNEQFF
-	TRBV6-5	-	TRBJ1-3	TGTGCCAGCACTCTGACCGACGGAAACACCATATATTTT	CASTLTDGNTIYF
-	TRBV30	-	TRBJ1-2	TGTGCCTGGAGACCCCGCCCCGGGACCGGGCTAGGCTACACCTTC	CAWRPRPGTGLGYTF
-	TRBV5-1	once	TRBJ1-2	TGCGCCAGCAGCTTGGGACAGGATTTTAATGGCTACACCTTC	CASSLGQDFNGYTF
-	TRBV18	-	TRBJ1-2	TGTGCCAGCTCACCCATCGTTAATGACAATTTTGGGGGCTACACCTTC	CASSPIVNDNFGGYTF
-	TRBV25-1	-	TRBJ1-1	TGTGCCAGCAAGGGGGAGACTGAAGCTTTCTTT	CASKGETEAFF
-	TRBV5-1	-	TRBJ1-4	TGCGCCAGCAGCTTGGCGCCAGGGGCATCTGAAAAACTGTTTTTT	CASSLAPGASEKLFF